The T cell receptor beta chain under discussion was sequenced for a study of spatial heterogeneity in lung cancer. TCRdb fed the 5' RACE reads into MiXCR, producing one record per CDR3 protein. The sample has 4,100 or so distinct CDR3 sequences; roughly 7% are singletons. General observations from the study: Tumors with more nonsynonymous mutations had more expanded intratumoral alpha and beta TCRs. Nonsynonymous mutation counts, ubiquitous and regional, were tracked by the respective counts of ubiquitous and regional expanded TCRs.

Time point in this sample: sample taken at primary tumor resection. By share, this clonotype counts as medium-sized. What it binds is unknown. Sequenced material: lung tumor tissue, taken at surgery. The clonotype originates from a male donor with early-stage non-small cell lung cancer.

CDR3 sequence reads: CASSIDRAGTYNEQFF. The CDR3 DNA is TGTGCCAGTAGTATAGATAGGGCGGGGACCTACAATGAGCAGTTCTTC. The genes are TRBV19 and TRBJ2-1; tentatively, D is TRBD2 (6 bases). This CDR3 contains 16 residues. CDR1 and CDR2 from the germline V gene are LNHDA and SQIVND (reference sequence). Trimming pared 0 bases from V and 2 bases from J, leaving 11 bases between.